The entry below gives a single T cell receptor beta chain sequence along with its context. The data derive from a study of cytomegalovirus exposure and HLA in healthy donors. The study ran its PCR with 60 Vbeta and 13 Jbeta primers. The assay was immunoSEQ multiplex PCR, and TCRdb's table has in-frame clones only and misses some. The sample shows 100,000 to 150,000 clones, roughly 79% of them seen only once. This receptor was identified in a man between 18 and 29 years old in good health and CMV-seronegative. Input material: PBMCs.

CDR3 DNA sequence: TGCGCCAGCAGCTTGGGACTAGCGGCCGGAGTAGATACGCAGTATTTT. Amino acid sequence: CASSLGLAAGVDTQYF. This chain uses TRBV5-1 with TRBJ2-3; 9 bases are a match to TRBD2. Germline assignment: CDR1 SGHRS and CDR2 YFSETQ. The CDR3 has 16 amino acids. V shed 0 bases and J 5 bases; nucleotides not matched to a gene: 7.